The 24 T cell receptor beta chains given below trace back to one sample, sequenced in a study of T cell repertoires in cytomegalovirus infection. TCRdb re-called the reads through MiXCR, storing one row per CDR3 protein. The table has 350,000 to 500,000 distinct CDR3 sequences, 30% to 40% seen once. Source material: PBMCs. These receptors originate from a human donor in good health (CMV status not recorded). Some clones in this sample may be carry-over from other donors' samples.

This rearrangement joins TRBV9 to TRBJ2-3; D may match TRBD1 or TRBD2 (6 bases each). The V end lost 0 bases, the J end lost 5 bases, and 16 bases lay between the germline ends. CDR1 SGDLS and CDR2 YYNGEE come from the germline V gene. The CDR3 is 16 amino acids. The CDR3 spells CASSVAGGLRGDTQYF. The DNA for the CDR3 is TGTGCCAGCAGCGTAGCTGGGGGGCTCAGAGGAGATACGCAGTATTTT. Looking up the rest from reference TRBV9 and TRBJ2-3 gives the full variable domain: DSGVTQTPKHLITATGQRVTLRCSPRSGDLSVYWYQQSLDQGLQFLIQYYNGEERAKGNILERFSAQQFPDLHSELNLSSLELGDSALYFCASSVAGGLRGDTQYFGPGTRLTVL.

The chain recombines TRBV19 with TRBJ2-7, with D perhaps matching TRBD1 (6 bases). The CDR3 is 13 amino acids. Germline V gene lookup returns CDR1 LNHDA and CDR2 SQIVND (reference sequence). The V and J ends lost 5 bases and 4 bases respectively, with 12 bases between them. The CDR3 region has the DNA TGTGCCAGTAGTTCGAGGGGGAGATACGAGCAGTACTTC. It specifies CASSSRGRYEQYF.

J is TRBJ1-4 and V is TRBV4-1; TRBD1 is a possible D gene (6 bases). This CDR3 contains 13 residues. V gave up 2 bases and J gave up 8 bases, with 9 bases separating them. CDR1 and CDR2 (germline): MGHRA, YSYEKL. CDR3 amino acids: CASSQIQGEKLFF. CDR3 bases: TGCGCCAGCAGCCAAATCCAGGGGGAAAAACTGTTTTTT.

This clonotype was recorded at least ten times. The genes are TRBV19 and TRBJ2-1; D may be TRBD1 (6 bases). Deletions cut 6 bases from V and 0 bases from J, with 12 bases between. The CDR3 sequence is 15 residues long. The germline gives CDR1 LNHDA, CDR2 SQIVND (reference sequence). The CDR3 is CASSTDRSSYNEQFF. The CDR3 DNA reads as TGTGCCAGTAGCACAGACAGGAGCTCCTACAATGAGCAGTTCTTC.

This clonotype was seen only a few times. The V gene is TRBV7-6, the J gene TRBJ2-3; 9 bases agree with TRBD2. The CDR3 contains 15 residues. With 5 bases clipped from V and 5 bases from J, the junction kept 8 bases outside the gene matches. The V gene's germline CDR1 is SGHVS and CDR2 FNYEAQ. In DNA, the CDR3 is TGTGCCAGCAGCCGGGGCGGGGGGGCCAAAGATACGCAGTATTTT. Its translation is CASSRGGGAKDTQYF.

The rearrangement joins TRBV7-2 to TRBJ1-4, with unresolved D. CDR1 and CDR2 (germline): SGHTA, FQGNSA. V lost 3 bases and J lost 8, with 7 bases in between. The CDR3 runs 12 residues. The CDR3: CASSFVGEKLFF. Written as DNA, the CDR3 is TGTGCCAGCAGCTTTGTCGGGGAAAAACTGTTTTTT.

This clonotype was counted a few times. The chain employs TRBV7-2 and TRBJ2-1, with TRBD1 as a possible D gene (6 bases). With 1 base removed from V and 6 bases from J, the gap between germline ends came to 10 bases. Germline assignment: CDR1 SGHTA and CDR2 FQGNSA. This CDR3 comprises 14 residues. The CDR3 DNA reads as TGTGCCAGCAGCTTAGGAGGGGGTATCAATGAGCAGTTCTTC. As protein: CASSLGGGINEQFF.

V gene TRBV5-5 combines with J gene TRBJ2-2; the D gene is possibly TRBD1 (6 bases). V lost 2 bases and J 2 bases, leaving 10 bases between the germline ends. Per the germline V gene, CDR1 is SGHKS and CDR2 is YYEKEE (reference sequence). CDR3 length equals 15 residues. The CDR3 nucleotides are TGTGCCAGCAGCTTTTGGGACACTAACACCGGGGAGCTGTTTTTT. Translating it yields CASSFWDTNTGELFF.

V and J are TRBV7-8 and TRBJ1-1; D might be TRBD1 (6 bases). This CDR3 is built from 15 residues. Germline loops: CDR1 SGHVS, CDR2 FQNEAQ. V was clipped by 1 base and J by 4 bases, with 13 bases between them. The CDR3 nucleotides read TGTGCCAGCAGCTTAGTACAGGGTAGGGGCACTGAAGCTTTCTTT. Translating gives CASSLVQGRGTEAFF.

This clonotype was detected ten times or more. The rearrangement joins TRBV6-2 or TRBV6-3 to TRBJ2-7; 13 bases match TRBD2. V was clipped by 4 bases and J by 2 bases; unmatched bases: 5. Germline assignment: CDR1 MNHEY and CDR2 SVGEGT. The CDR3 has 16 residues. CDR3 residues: CASSSGTSGETYEQYF. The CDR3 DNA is TGTGCCAGCAGTTCCGGGACTAGCGGGGAAACCTACGAGCAGTACTTC.

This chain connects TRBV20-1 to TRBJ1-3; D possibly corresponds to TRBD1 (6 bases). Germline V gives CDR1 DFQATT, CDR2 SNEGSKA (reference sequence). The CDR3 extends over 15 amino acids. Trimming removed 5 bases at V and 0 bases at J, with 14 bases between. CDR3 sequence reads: CSAPPRDTSGNTIYF. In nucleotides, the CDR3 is TGCAGTGCTCCACCGCGGGACACCTCTGGAAACACCATATATTTT.

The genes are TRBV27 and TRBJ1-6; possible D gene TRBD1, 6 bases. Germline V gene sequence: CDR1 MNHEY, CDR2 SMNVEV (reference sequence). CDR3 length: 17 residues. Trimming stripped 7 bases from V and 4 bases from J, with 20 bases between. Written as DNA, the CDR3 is TGTGCCAGCATCTCTCTCAGGGGAGCTACGTATAATTCACCCCTCCACTTT. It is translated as CASISLRGATYNSPLHF.

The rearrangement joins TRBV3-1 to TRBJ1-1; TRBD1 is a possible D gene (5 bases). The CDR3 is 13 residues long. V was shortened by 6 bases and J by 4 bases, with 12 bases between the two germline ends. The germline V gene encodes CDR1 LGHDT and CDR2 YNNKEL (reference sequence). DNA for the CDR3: TGTGCCAGCAGTGTTTCAGGGTCCACTGAAGCTTTCTTT. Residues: CASSVSGSTEAFF.

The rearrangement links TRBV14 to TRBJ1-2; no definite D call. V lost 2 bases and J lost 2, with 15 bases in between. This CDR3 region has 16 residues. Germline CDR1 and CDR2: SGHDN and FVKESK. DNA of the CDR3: TGTGCCAGCAGCCAAAGAATTTTATACAGCAACTATGGCTACACCTTC. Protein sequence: CASSQRILYSNYGYTF.

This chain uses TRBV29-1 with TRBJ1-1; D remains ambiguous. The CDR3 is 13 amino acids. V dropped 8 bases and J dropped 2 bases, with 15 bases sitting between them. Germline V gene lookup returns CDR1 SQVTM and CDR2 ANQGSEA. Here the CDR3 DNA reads TGCAGCACGCACGGGGTCCTTAACACTGAAGCTTTCTTT. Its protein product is CSTHGVLNTEAFF.

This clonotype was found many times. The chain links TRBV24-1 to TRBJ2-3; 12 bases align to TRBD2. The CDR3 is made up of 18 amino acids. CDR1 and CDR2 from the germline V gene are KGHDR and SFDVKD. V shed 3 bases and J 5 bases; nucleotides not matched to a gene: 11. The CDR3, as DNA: TGTGCCACCAGTGATCCTCAAACAAGACTAGCGGGGGTAGATACGCAGTATTTT. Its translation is CATSDPQTRLAGVDTQYF.

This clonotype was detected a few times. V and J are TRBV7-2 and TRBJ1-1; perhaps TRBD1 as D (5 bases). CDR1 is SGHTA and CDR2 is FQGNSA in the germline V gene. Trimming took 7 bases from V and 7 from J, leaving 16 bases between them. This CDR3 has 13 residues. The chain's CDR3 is CASTLGLGGEAFF. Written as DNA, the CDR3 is TGTGCCAGCACCCTCGGGTTGGGGGGTGAAGCTTTCTTT.

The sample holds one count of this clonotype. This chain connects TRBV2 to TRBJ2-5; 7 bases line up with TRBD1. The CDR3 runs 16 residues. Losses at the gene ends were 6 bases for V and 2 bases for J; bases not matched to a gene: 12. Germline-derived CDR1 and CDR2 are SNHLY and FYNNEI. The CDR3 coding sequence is TGTGCCAGCAGCGAGGTAGGGGACAGAATACAAGAGACCCAGTACTTC. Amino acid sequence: CASSEVGDRIQETQYF.

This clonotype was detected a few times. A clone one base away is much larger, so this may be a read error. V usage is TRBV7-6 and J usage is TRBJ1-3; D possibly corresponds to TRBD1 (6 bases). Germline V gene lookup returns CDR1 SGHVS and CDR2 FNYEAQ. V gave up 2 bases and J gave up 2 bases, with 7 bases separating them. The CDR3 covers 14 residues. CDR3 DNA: TGTGCCAGCAGCTTACACAGGGCTGGAAACACCATATATTTT. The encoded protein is CASSLHRAGNTIYF. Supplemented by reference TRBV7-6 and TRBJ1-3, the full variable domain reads GAGVSQSPRYKVTKRGQDVALRCDPISGHVSLYWYRQALGQGPEFLTYFNYEAQQDKSGLPNDRFSAERPEGSISTLTIQRTEQRDSAMYRCASSLHRAGNTIYFGEGSWLTVV.

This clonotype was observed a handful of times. The chain's CDR3 is CATSSATFGTGNEKLFF. The CDR3 nucleotides read TGTGCCACCAGCAGTGCTACTTTTGGGACAGGAAATGAAAAACTGTTTTTT. The rearrangement links TRBV15 to TRBJ1-4, with 8 bases identical to TRBD1. The V and J ends lost 3 bases and 5 bases, in that order; junction bases with no gene match: 11. This CDR3 contains 17 residues. Germline lookup yields CDR1 LNHNV and CDR2 YYDKDF (reference sequence).

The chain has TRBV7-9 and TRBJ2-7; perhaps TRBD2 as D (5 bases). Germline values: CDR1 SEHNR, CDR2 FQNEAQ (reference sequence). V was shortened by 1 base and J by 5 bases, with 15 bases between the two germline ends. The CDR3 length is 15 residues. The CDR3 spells CASSLVPGYSNEQYF. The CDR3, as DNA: TGTGCCAGCAGCTTAGTCCCGGGGTACTCAAACGAGCAGTACTTC.

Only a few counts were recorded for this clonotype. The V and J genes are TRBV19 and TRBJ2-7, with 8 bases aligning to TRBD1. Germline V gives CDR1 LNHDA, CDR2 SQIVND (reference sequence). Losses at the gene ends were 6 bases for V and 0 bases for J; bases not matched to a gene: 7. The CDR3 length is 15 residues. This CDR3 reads CASRLRDRSSYEQYF. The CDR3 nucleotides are TGTGCCAGTAGGCTCCGGGACAGGAGCTCCTACGAGCAGTACTTC.

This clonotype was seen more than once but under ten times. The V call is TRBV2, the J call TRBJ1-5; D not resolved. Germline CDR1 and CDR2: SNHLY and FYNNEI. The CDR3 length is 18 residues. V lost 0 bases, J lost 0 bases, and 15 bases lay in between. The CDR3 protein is CASSEALGRRFSNQPQHF. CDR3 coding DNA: TGTGCCAGCAGTGAAGCGCTGGGCAGGAGATTTAGCAATCAGCCCCAGCATTTT.

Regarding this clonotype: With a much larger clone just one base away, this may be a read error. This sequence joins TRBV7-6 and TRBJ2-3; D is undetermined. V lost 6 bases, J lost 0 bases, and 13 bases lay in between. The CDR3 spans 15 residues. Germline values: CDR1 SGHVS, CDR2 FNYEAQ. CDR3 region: CASSSTHSSTDTQYF. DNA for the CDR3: TGTGCCAGCAGTTCCACCCATTCTAGCACAGATACGCAGTATTTT.